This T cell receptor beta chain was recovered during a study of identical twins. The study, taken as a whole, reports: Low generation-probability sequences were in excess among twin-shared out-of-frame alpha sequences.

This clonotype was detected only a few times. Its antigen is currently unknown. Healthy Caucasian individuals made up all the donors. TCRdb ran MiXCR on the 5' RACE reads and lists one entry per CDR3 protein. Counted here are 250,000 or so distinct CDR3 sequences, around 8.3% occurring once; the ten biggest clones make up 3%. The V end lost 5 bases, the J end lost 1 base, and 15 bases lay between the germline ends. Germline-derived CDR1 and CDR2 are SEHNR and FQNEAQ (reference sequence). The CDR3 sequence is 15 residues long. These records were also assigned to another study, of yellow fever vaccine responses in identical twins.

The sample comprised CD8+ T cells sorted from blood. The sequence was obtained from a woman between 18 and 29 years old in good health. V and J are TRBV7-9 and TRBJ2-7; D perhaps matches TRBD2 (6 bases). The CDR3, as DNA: TGTGCCAGCAGCCCCCGGGGCGGGAATTCCTACGAGCAGTACTTC. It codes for CASSPRGGNSYEQYF. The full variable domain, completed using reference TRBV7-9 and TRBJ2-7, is DTGVSQNPRHKITKRGQNVTFRCDPISEHNRLYWYRQTLGQGPEFLTYFQNEAQLEKSRLLSDRFSAERPKGSFSTLEIQRTEQGDSAMYLCASSPRGGNSYEQYFGPGTRLTVT.